The rows below give T cell receptor beta chains drawn from one sample of a study of cytomegalovirus exposure and HLA in healthy donors. Repertoires were generated with immunoSEQ multiplex PCR, while TCRdb's copy carries only in-frame clones and drops some. Altogether about 94,000 clones are present, roughly 80% being singletons, with the ten largest covering approximately 0.83%. Sequenced input: PBMCs. The receptors shown here come from a woman aged 55-69 years in good health and CMV-seronegative. Both conserved end residues are part of each CDR3. The order of the fields is clone size, J gene, D gene, V gene, CDR3 protein, CDR3 DNA. D genes are given only for firm matches. Clone sizes are given selectively: once, few, many, or a class where the clone is expanded.

-,TRBJ2-7,-,TRBV4-1,CASSQGLSYEQYF,TGCGCCAGCAGCCAAGGGCTCTCCTACGAGCAGTACTTC
-,TRBJ1-2,-,TRBV10-3,CAISEGVWQGDGYTF,TGTGCCATCAGTGAAGGGGTGTGGCAGGGCGATGGCTACACCTTC
-,TRBJ2-3,-,TRBV29-1,CSVTGQGGSTDTQYF,TGCAGCGTTACCGGACAGGGAGGGAGCACAGATACGCAGTATTTT
-,TRBJ1-2,TRBD1,TRBV9,CASSVVGQGAYGYTF,TGTGCCAGCAGCGTAGTGGGACAGGGCGCCTATGGCTACACCTTC
-,TRBJ2-2,TRBD2,TRBV27,CASSPQGLAANTGELFF,TGTGCCAGCAGTCCGCAGGGACTAGCCGCCAACACCGGGGAGCTGTTTTTT
-,TRBJ2-7,TRBD1,TRBV5-1,CASSLSGTGVYEQYF,TGCGCCAGCAGCTTGTCCGGGACAGGGGTCTACGAGCAGTACTTC
-,TRBJ1-1,-,TRBV7-9,CASSLLGPDTEAFF,TGTGCCAGCAGCCTCCTGGGCCCGGACACTGAAGCTTTCTTT
-,TRBJ1-5,-,TRBV25-1,CASSAQGGQPQHF,TGTGCCAGCAGCGCGCAGGGAGGTCAGCCCCAGCATTTT
-,TRBJ1-1,-,TRBV7-9,CASSARGNTEAFF,TGTGCCAGCAGCGCCAGGGGGAACACTGAAGCTTTCTTT
-,TRBJ2-1,TRBD2,TRBV9,CASSAEVERGLHEQFF,TGTGCCAGCAGCGCCGAAGTCGAGCGGGGGCTTCATGAGCAGTTCTTC
-,TRBJ2-1,TRBD2,TRBV28,CATLAGSYNEQFF,TGTGCCACCTTAGCGGGGTCCTACAATGAGCAGTTCTTC
once,TRBJ2-2,-,TRBV27,CASSLRPGDTGELFF,TGTGCCAGCAGTTTACGTCCAGGGGATACCGGGGAGCTGTTTTTT
few,TRBJ1-1,-,TRBV5-4,CASSRNPSGGNTEAFF,TGTGCCAGCAGCCGTAATCCTTCGGGGGGCAACACTGAAGCTTTCTTT
-,TRBJ1-1,-,TRBV19,CASTSGGVGLNTEAFF,TGTGCCAGTACCTCCGGAGGGGTCGGACTGAACACTGAAGCTTTCTTT
-,TRBJ1-1,-,TRBV10-3,CAISESIGGRFF,TGTGCCATCAGTGAGTCAATAGGGGGACGCTTCTTT
-,TRBJ1-4,-,TRBV19,CASSMFPGVNEKLFF,TGTGCCAGTAGTATGTTCCCGGGTGTTAATGAAAAACTGTTTTTT
-,TRBJ1-2,TRBD1,TRBV7-6,CARGDRGDVDGYTF,TGTGCCAGGGGGGACAGGGGCGACGTGGATGGCTACACCTTC
-,TRBJ2-7,-,TRBV6-5,CASSSGTYEQYF,TGTGCCAGCAGCTCCGGGACCTACGAGCAGTACTTC
once,TRBJ2-1,TRBD2,TRBV19,CASSPPGLASYNEQFF,TGTGCCAGTAGTCCTCCGGGACTAGCGTCCTACAATGAGCAGTTCTTC
-,TRBJ2-7,-,TRBV6-5,CASSFGTGDNYEQYF,TGTGCCAGCAGTTTCGGGACTGGGGATAACTACGAGCAGTACTTC
-,TRBJ2-4,-,TRBV6-5,CASRAVAKNIQYF,TGTGCCAGCAGAGCTGTAGCCAAAAACATTCAGTACTTC
-,TRBJ1-1,-,TRBV7-2,CASSLVRTEAFF,TGTGCCAGCAGCTTAGTGAGGACTGAAGCTTTCTTT
-,TRBJ2-3,TRBD2,TRBV7-8,CASSLFAGAMDTQYF,TGTGCCAGCAGCTTATTCGCGGGAGCCATGGATACGCAGTATTTT
few,TRBJ2-2,TRBD2,TRBV2,CASRETSGRSGELFF,TGTGCCAGCAGGGAGACTAGCGGGAGGTCCGGGGAGCTGTTTTTT
once,TRBJ2-4,TRBD1,TRBV5-6,CASSLTDRGDIQYF,TGTGCCAGCAGCTTGACAGACAGGGGCGACATTCAGTACTTC
-,TRBJ1-5,TRBD1,TRBV27,CASRKQGSGSQPQHF,TGTGCCAGCAGAAAACAGGGGAGTGGGAGTCAGCCCCAGCATTTT
-,TRBJ2-1,-,TRBV29-1,CSAAGTPGRNEQFF,TGCAGCGCGGCCGGGACTCCTGGGAGGAATGAGCAGTTCTTC
few,TRBJ1-1,TRBD1,TRBV30,CAWSEGQDNMNTEAFF,TGTGCCTGGAGTGAAGGACAGGATAACATGAACACTGAAGCTTTCTTT
-,TRBJ2-3,-,TRBV6-5,CASSSDSYFTDTQYF,TGTGCCAGCAGTTCGGACAGCTACTTCACAGATACGCAGTATTTT